This T cell receptor (beta chain) was recovered during a study of T cell changes during pregnancy in multiple sclerosis. The V gene end was trimmed by 4 bases and the J gene end by 7 bases; junction bases not matched to a gene: 9. The CDR3 sequence is 15 residues long. In germline, CDR1 is SGHAT, CDR2 FQDESV (reference sequence). Using immunoSEQ multiplex PCR, the repertoire was profiled, and TCRdb retains in-frame clones only, with some absent. Among 35,000 to 45,000 clones, about 89% were seen once, and the ten largest hold around 0.78%. The receptor comes from a female donor with multiple sclerosis, enrolled in a pregnancy study. V and J are TRBV11-1 and TRBJ2-1; 8 positions match TRBD1. This sample comprised CD4+ T cells from peripheral blood mononuclear cells, obtained before pregnancy. CDR3 DNA: TGTGCCAGCAGCTACGGACAGGGAACTCTGAATGAGCAGTTCTTC. This codes for CASSYGQGTLNEQFF.